Listed here are 19 T cell receptor beta chains from one sample, sequenced in a study of circulating and synovial CD4+ cells in juvenile arthritis. Assay: immunoSEQ multiplex PCR; the TCRdb copy retains only in-frame clones and omits some. The repertoire consists of about 1,500 clones, with approximately 86% occurring once and the leading ten covering about 3.3%. Sequenced: HLA-DR+ CD4+ T cells from blood. Subset described: circulating pathogenic-like lymphocytes, sorted as HLA-DR+CD14-CD3+CD4+CD25low/- blood T cells. The receptors shown here come from a human donor with juvenile idiopathic arthritis.

V usage is TRBV18 and J usage is TRBJ1-5, with TRBD1 matching 8 bases. CDR3 length: 16 residues. V shed 4 bases, J shed 2 bases, and the junction held 7 bases outside the gene matches. CDR1 and CDR2 (germline): KGHSH, LQKENI. The CDR3 nucleotides read TGTGCCAGCTCACGCGGGACAGGCGACGGCAATCAGCCCCAGCATTTT. Its protein is CASSRGTGDGNQPQHF.

The chain recombines TRBV10-2 with TRBJ2-7, with 8 bases fitting TRBD2. This CDR3 has 15 amino acids. Germline CDR1 is WSHSY and CDR2 is SAAADI. Losses at the gene ends were 6 bases for V and 0 bases for J; bases not matched to a gene: 7. CDR3 in amino acids: CASRVTSDSSYEQYF. The CDR3 coding sequence is TGCGCCAGCAGGGTGACTAGCGATAGCTCCTACGAGCAGTACTTC.

The chain recombines TRBV5-5 with TRBJ1-2; 10 bases are shared with TRBD1. With V trimmed by 4 bases and J by 1 base, 7 bases remained unmatched. Per the germline V gene, CDR1 is SGHKS and CDR2 is YYEKEE (reference sequence). The CDR3 is 16 residues long. The CDR3: CASSPTGGAGNYGYTF. In DNA form, the CDR3 reads TGTGCCAGCAGCCCGACAGGGGGCGCGGGTAACTATGGCTACACCTTC.

The chain carries TRBV20-1 and TRBJ2-3; D gene unclear. V was pared by 7 bases and J by 0 bases, with 5 bases between. This CDR3 contains 11 residues. The germline gives CDR1 DFQATT, CDR2 SNEGSKA (reference sequence). The CDR3 protein is CSVLSTDTQYF. DNA of the CDR3: TGCAGTGTTCTGAGCACAGATACGCAGTATTTT.

V is TRBV5-5 and J is TRBJ2-3, with 10 bases matching TRBD1. The trim removed 0 bases at V and 5 bases at J, leaving 6 bases unmatched. CDR1 is SGHKS and CDR2 is YYEKEE in the germline V gene (reference sequence). The CDR3 has 16 residues. In DNA, the CDR3 is TGTGCCAGCAGCTTGGGGGACAGGGGATGGGGAGATACGCAGTATTTT. Its protein product is CASSLGDRGWGDTQYF.

The V gene is TRBV7-2, the J gene TRBJ2-5; TRBD2 matches 7 bases. CDR3 length: 13 residues. Germline CDR1 reads SGHTA; CDR2 reads FQGNSA. Trimming removed 8 bases from V and 5 bases from J; junction bases left unmatched: 8. DNA of the CDR3: TGTGCCAGCGGGAGGGGACCGGAGGAGACCCAGTACTTC. It yields the protein CASGRGPEETQYF.

This rearrangement joins TRBV27 to TRBJ2-7; D is possibly TRBD1 (5 bases). V shed 4 bases and J shed 6 bases, with 16 bases lying between them. Germline loops: CDR1 MNHEY, CDR2 SMNVEV (reference sequence). CDR3 length equals 14 residues. CDR3 DNA: TGTGCCAGCAGTTCCCCCGGCAGGGAACGCGAGCAGTACTTC. This encodes CASSSPGREREQYF.

This chain uses TRBV5-4 with TRBJ2-3; 13 positions agree with TRBD2. CDR1 is SGHNT and CDR2 is YYREEE in the germline V gene (reference sequence). Trimming removed 2 bases from V and 0 bases from J; junction bases left unmatched: 6. The CDR3 consists of 18 residues. The CDR3: CASSLRLAGGRSTDTQYF. The CDR3 DNA reads TGTGCCAGCAGCTTACGACTAGCGGGGGGCAGAAGCACAGATACGCAGTATTTT.

The rearrangement uses TRBV4-3 and TRBJ1-2, with D possibly TRBD1 on 6 matching bases. V was pared by 1 base and J by 0 bases, with 9 bases between. This CDR3 has 15 residues. Germline V gene sequence: CDR1 LGHNA, CDR2 YSLEER. CDR3 amino acids: CASSQAGTSNYGYTF. The CDR3 DNA sequence: TGCGCCAGCAGCCAAGCCGGGACATCTAACTATGGCTACACCTTC.

The V and J genes are TRBV2 and TRBJ2-7, with 15 bases identical to TRBD2. Germline V gene sequence: CDR1 SNHLY, CDR2 FYNNEI. The CDR3 spans 15 residues. The ends lost 5 bases at V and 7 bases at J; junction bases unmatched: 6. CDR3 bases: TGTGCCAGCAGTAAGGGACTAGCGGGAGGTGTTGAGCAGTACTTC. This encodes CASSKGLAGGVEQYF. Supplemented by reference TRBV2 and TRBJ2-7, the full variable domain reads EPEVTQTPSHQVTQMGQEVILRCVPISNHLYFYWYRQILGQKVEFLVSFYNNEISEKSEIFDDQFSVERPDGSNFTLKIRSTKLEDSAMYFCASSKGLAGGVEQYFGPGTRLTVT.

The V gene is TRBV10-3, the J gene TRBJ1-5, with D possibly matching TRBD1 (5 bases). The V gene's germline CDR1 is ENHRY and CDR2 SYGVKD. The CDR3 has 15 residues. Between the trimmed V and J ends, which lost 5 bases and 10 bases, there was a span of 21 bases. The CDR3 DNA reads TGTGCCATCAGTCCACAGGCAAGTTCAATCAGCCCCCAGCATTTT. It translates to CAISPQASSISPQHF.

CDR3 protein: CASSLDPLEDYTDTQYF. For the CDR3, the DNA is TGTGCCAGCAGTTTGGACCCCTTAGAGGACTACACAGATACGCAGTATTTT. This chain links TRBV28 with TRBJ2-3; TRBD2 is a possible D gene (6 bases). The CDR3 totals 17 residues. The germline gives CDR1 MDHEN, CDR2 SYDVKM. Trimming left V 3 bases short and J 2 bases short, with 18 bases between. Filled out from reference TRBV28 and TRBJ2-3, the complete variable domain reads DVKVTQSSRYLVKRTGEKVFLECVQDMDHENMFWYRQDPGLGLRLIYFSYDVKMKEKGDIPEGYSVSREKKERFSLILESASTNQTSMYLCASSLDPLEDYTDTQYFGPGTRLTVL.

The V gene is TRBV28, the J gene TRBJ2-5; D gene unclear. This CDR3 has 13 residues. With 6 bases removed from V and 5 bases from J, the gap between germline ends came to 13 bases. CDR1 and CDR2 (germline): MDHEN, SYDVKM. For the CDR3, the DNA is TGTGCCAGCAGCCCGCCAACGAGGGAGACCCAGTACTTC. It yields the protein CASSPPTRETQYF.

This sequence joins TRBV4-2 and TRBJ2-3; 8 bases align to TRBD2. The CDR3 extends over 15 amino acids. The V and J ends lost 4 bases and 3 bases, in that order; junction bases with no gene match: 6. The germline V gene encodes CDR1 LGHNA and CDR2 YNFKEQ. Here the CDR3 DNA reads TGTGCCAGCAGCCTCTTAGCGGGGAGGACAGATACGCAGTATTTT. It specifies CASSLLAGRTDTQYF.

J is TRBJ2-3 and V is TRBV5-1; tentative D call: TRBD1 (5 bases). Trimming left V 0 bases short and J 0 bases short, with 8 bases between. CDR3 size: 15 residues. Germline lookup yields CDR1 SGHRS and CDR2 YFSETQ. CDR3 DNA sequence: TGCGCCAGCAGCTTGGTAGGGGCCAGCACAGATACGCAGTATTTT. It yields the protein CASSLVGASTDTQYF. Complete variable domain (other parts from reference TRBV5-1 and TRBJ2-3): KAGVTQTPRYLIKTRGQQVTLSCSPISGHRSVSWYQQTPGQGLQFLFEYFSETQRNKGNFPGRFSGRQFSNSRSEMNVSTLELGDSALYLCASSLVGASTDTQYFGPGTRLTVL.

A note on this clone: One end of the junction is discordant with germline, which a read error may explain. The rearrangement uses TRBV4-2 and TRBJ2-7, with a tentative D call TRBD2 (5 bases). The germline V gene encodes CDR1 LGHNA and CDR2 YNFKEQ. The CDR3 sequence is 15 residues long. The CDR3 loop is CAGSLSDSSSYEQYF. CDR3 DNA sequence: TGTGCCGGCAGCCTTTCGGACTCCAGCTCCTACGAGCAGTACTTC.

V usage is TRBV5-8 and J usage is TRBJ2-3; 12 positions agree with TRBD2. This CDR3 is built from 16 residues. CDR1 and CDR2 (germline): SGHTS, YDEGEE. V lost 4 bases, J lost 0 bases, and 3 bases stayed unmatched. CDR3 in DNA: TGTGCCAGCAGCGCCGGGACTAGCGGGAGCACAGATACGCAGTATTTT. Amino acids: CASSAGTSGSTDTQYF.

The chain is built from TRBV6-6 and TRBJ2-3, with a tentative D call TRBD1 (6 bases). The CDR3 length is 15 residues. CDR1 and CDR2 (germline): MNHNY, SVGAGI (reference sequence). The V and J ends lost 2 bases and 2 bases respectively, with 11 bases between them. This CDR3 reads CASSYGWGPTDTQYF. The CDR3 DNA sequence: TGTGCCAGCAGTTACGGCTGGGGGCCCACAGATACGCAGTATTTT.

This clone was seen just once. The gene calls are TRBV7-3 and TRBJ1-6; perhaps TRBD1 as D (5 bases). Trimming shortened V by 1 base and J by 7 bases, and 8 bases separated the two germline ends. This CDR3 has 14 amino acids. Germline CDR1 reads SGHTA; CDR2 reads FQGTGA. The CDR3: CASSLKGVNSPLHF. DNA for the CDR3: TGTGCCAGCAGCTTAAAAGGGGTCAATTCACCCCTCCACTTT.